The sequence of this T cell receptor beta chain was determined in a study of chemoradiotherapy in HPV16-positive cancers. Study-wide findings and caveats: Only a couple of HPV16-positive patients supplied the functional HPV-specificity definition. Candidate HPV-specific clones and E7-related TCR motifs grew in tumor during treatment.

About this clone itself: The antigen is not known.

Produced via immunoSEQ multiplex PCR; TCRdb's table is partial and in-frame only. The sample lists about 6,600 clones; over 70% were seen once. This CDR3 has 14 residues. CDR1 and CDR2 (germline): MDHEN, SYDVKM. Between the trimmed V and J ends, which lost 6 bases and 3 bases, there was a span of 12 bases. The rearrangement joins TRBV28 to TRBJ1-5, with D possibly TRBD1 on 6 matching bases. The material sequenced was tumor tissue, taken from a patient who underwent chemoradiotherapy. The receptor was isolated from a human donor with HPV-associated anogenital cancer. In nucleotides, the CDR3 is TGTGCCAGCAGCACGCAGGGGATCAATCAGCCCCAGCATTTT. Its protein product is CASSTQGINQPQHF.